The text below deals with one T cell receptor beta chain. This entry is derived from a study of blood T cell repertoires in COVID-19. Study-level background: Two negative PCRs, clearance, or symptom resolution had been documented for recovered Cohort 3 donors.

V was clipped by 0 bases and J by 7 bases, with 13 bases between them. The CDR3 sequence is 14 residues long. Germline CDR1 reads SGHKS; CDR2 reads YYEKEE (reference sequence). Measured with immunoSEQ multiplex PCR; TCRdb has only the in-frame clones, and not every one. The repertoire holds 400,000 or so clones, with about 87% as singletons. Sequenced material: PBMCs or T cells enriched from blood (not recorded which). This clonotype originated in a man aged 40-50 years in a cohort exposed to, infected with or recovered from COVID-19 (not recorded which). The chain uses TRBV5-5 and TRBJ1-2; D unresolved. This CDR3 reads CASSLDTSFAGYTF. The CDR3, as DNA: TGTGCCAGCAGCTTGGACACCAGTTTCGCTGGCTACACCTTC.